These 7 T cell receptor beta chains share one sample of origin, sequenced in a study of T cell repertoires in cytomegalovirus infection. In TCRdb, the reads were re-called with MiXCR into one record per CDR3 protein. In the table there are roughly 320,000 distinct CDR3 sequences, around a tenth of which are singletons. Sequencing input: PBMCs. Receptors originate from a human donor in good health (CMV status not recorded). Some clones in this sample may be carry-over from other donors' samples.

This clonotype was recorded many times. The chain carries TRBV2 and TRBJ2-7, with D hard to call. Germline V gene sequence: CDR1 SNHLY, CDR2 FYNNEI. Trimming shortened V by 7 bases and J by 3 bases, and 16 bases separated the two germline ends. The CDR3 consists of 14 residues. The CDR3 reads CASKGVRTNYEQYF. CDR3 sequence (DNA): TGTGCCAGCAAAGGAGTCCGAACAAACTACGAGCAGTACTTC.

In its sample, this clonotype was seen a few times. The rearrangement uses TRBV28 and TRBJ1-4; D ambiguous. V was cut by 6 bases and J by 2 bases, with 7 bases left in between. CDR1 and CDR2 (germline): MDHEN, SYDVKM. The CDR3 spans 13 residues. CDR3 in amino acids: CASRSWTNEKLFF. The CDR3 DNA follows: TGTGCCAGCAGGAGCTGGACTAATGAAAAACTGTTTTTT. Together with reference TRBV28 and TRBJ1-4, the CDR3 gives the full variable domain: DVKVTQSSRYLVKRTGEKVFLECVQDMDHENMFWYRQDPGLGLRLIYFSYDVKMKEKGDIPEGYSVSREKKERFSLILESASTNQTSMYLCASRSWTNEKLFFGSGTQLSVL.

Only a few counts were recorded for this clonotype. The chain is built from TRBV28 and TRBJ1-6; D is ambiguous. Germline V CDR1 and CDR2: MDHEN, SYDVKM. Trimming pared 5 bases from V and 0 bases from J, leaving 26 bases between. CDR3 length: 21 residues. CDR3 nucleotides: TGTGCCAGCAGTCCCGAAGGGTTGAACCGGTTGAAGGACTCCTATAATTCACCCCTCCACTTT. Residues: CASSPEGLNRLKDSYNSPLHF.

This clonotype was counted a few times. The chain links TRBV20-1 to TRBJ2-5; perhaps TRBD1 as D (5 bases). The CDR3 has 14 residues. Germline CDR1 DFQATT, CDR2 SNEGSKA (reference sequence). V was clipped by 4 bases and J by 2 bases, with 14 bases between them. The CDR3 bases are TGCAGTGCTAACAGGAAACGTGGGCAAGAGACCCAGTACTTC. Its protein product is CSANRKRGQETQYF.

This chain joins TRBV6-2 or TRBV6-3 and TRBJ1-5; D uncertain. Trimming removed 6 bases at V and 11 bases at J, with 20 bases between. The germline V gene has CDR1 MNHEY and CDR2 SVGEGT. This CDR3 region has 14 residues. Here the CDR3 DNA reads TGTGCCAGCAGCCCGAGCACCGAGGGATCGGCCCAGCATTTT. Its protein product is CASSPSTEGSAQHF.

This clonotype has just a few counts. The rearrangement uses TRBV7-4 and TRBJ2-2, with D perhaps TRBD2 (5 bases). The CDR3 runs to 13 residues. Germline-derived CDR1 and CDR2 are SGHVT and SQSDAQ. V shed 5 bases and J shed 4 bases, with 8 bases lying between them. CDR3 region: CASSISVTGELFF. The CDR3 region has the DNA TGTGCCAGCAGCATTAGCGTCACCGGGGAGCTGTTTTTT.

This clonotype was found a few times. This chain connects TRBV5-1 to TRBJ1-3, with D possibly matching TRBD1 (5 bases). This CDR3 is built from 15 residues. Trimming left V 3 bases short and J 0 bases short, with 10 bases between. Germline loops: CDR1 SGHRS, CDR2 YFSETQ. Here the CDR3 DNA reads TGCGCCAGCAGCTCGAGCGGGGGCTCTGGAAACACCATATATTTT. The encoded protein is CASSSSGGSGNTIYF.